This entry features one TCR beta chain sequence. Documented time point: baseline pretreatment blood. Treatment of the sample: 15 Gy SBRT to primary tumor, nephrectomy 4 weeks later. This entry is derived from a study of radiation and T cells in renal cell carcinoma. Clones were sequenced by immunoSEQ multiplex PCR, and TCRdb holds only the in-frame ones, with some missing. This table has approximately 110,000 clones, about four fifths appearing once. This specimen was blood, taken from a patient whose treatment included radiotherapy and nephrectomy. The sequence came from a woman aged 55-70 years with renal cell carcinoma.

The CDR3 sequence: CASSQEVTEAFF. CDR3 nucleotide sequence: TGTGCCAGTAGTCAGGAGGTTACTGAAGCTTTCTTT. The chain joins TRBV19 to TRBJ1-1, with D unresolved. V lost 5 bases and J lost 5, with 9 bases in between. The germline V gene encodes CDR1 LNHDA and CDR2 SQIVND (reference sequence). The CDR3 loop spans 12 amino acids.